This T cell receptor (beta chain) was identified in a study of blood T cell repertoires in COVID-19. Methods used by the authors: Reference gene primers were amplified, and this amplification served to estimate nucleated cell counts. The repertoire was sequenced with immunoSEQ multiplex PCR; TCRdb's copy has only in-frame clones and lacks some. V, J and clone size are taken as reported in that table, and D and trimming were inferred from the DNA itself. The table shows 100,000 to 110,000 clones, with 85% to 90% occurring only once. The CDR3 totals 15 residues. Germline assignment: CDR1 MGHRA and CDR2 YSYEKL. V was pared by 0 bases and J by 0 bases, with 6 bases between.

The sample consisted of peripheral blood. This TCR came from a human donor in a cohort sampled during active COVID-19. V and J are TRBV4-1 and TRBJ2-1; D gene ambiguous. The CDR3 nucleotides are TGCGCCAGCAGCCAAGACTCTAGCTCCTACAATGAGCAGTTCTTC. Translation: CASSQDSSSYNEQFF.